A single sample gave rise to the 31 T cell receptor beta chains below, sequenced in a study of tumor-infiltrating lymphocytes in primary liver carcinoma. Starting from roughly 0.5 ug of total RNA, TCR beta cDNA was produced with a primer in the constant region. TCR beta libraries came from three nested multiplex PCR rounds using slightly modified ARM-PCR. TRBV1-TRBV30 forward and Cbeta reverse primers drove the first two approximately 11-cycle rounds. Using its own MiXCR run on the multiplex PCR reads, TCRdb lists one record per CDR3 protein. This table has over 100,000 distinct CDR3 sequences, around two thirds appearing once. Co-extraction of RNA and DNA was performed on about 19-31 mg of unsorted bulk tissue. Sequencing was carried out using tumor-adjacent normal liver tissue. All receptors derive from a woman aged 60 to 75 with primary liver carcinoma and hepatitis B virus infection.

The genes are TRBV7-3 and TRBJ1-2; 8 bases agree with TRBD1. In germline, CDR1 is SGHTA, CDR2 FQGTGA. The V gene end was trimmed by 5 bases and the J gene end by 8 bases; junction bases not matched to a gene: 7. The CDR3 length is 13 residues. CDR3 in DNA: TGTGCCAGCAGCACTTCAGGGGGCGAAGGCTACACCTTC. This translates into CASSTSGGEGYTF. Variable domain in full (rest from reference TRBV7-3 and TRBJ1-2): GAGVSQTPSNKVTEKGKYVELRCDPISGHTALYWYRQSLGQGPEFLIYFQGTGAADDSGLPNDRFFAVRPEGSVSTLKIQRTERGDSAVYLCASSTSGGEGYTFGSGTRLTVV.

Regarding this clonotype: At one end, the junction sequence differs from germline, possibly due to a read error. V and J are TRBV6-5 and TRBJ2-6; D call uncertain. This CDR3 comprises 15 residues. Germline-derived CDR1 and CDR2 are MNHEY and SVGAGI. CDR3 nucleotides: TGTGCCAGCAGTCGAGACGCCTCTGGGGTCAACGTCCTGACTTTC. This translates into CASSRDASGVNVLTF.

As to this clonotype: An end of the junction does not agree with germline; a read error may underlie this. The rearrangement uses TRBV4-2 and TRBJ2-1; perhaps D is TRBD1 or TRBD2 (5 bases each). This CDR3 spans 17 amino acids. Germline loops: CDR1 LGHNA, CDR2 YNFKEQ. In DNA, the CDR3 is TGTGCCAGCAACCAAGGAGTGGGACCGGAGTCCTACAATGAGCAGTTCTTC. Amino acid sequence: CASNQGVGPESYNEQFF.

This clonotype was observed once. A much larger clone is a single base away; this may be a read error. The CDR3 DNA reads TGCGCCAGCAGCTTGGCCCCACCGGAACAGCCCTCTGGGGCCAACGTCCTGACTTTC. This gives the protein CASSLAPPEQPSGANVLTF. J is TRBJ2-6 and V is TRBV5-1, with no clear D. Germline-derived CDR1 and CDR2 are SGHRS and YFSETQ. Trimming left V 0 bases short and J 0 bases short, with 16 bases between. CDR3 size: 19 residues. Combining the CDR3 with reference TRBV5-1 and TRBJ2-6 gives the whole variable domain KAGVTQTPRYLIKTRGQQVTLSCSPISGHRSVSWYQQTPGQGLQFLFEYFSETQRNKGNFPGRFSGRQFSNSRSEMNVSTLELGDSALYLCASSLAPPEQPSGANVLTFGAGSRLTVL.

This chain uses TRBV12-3 or TRBV12-4 with TRBJ2-5, with D perhaps matching TRBD2 (6 bases). The ends were cut back, 7 bases at V and 5 bases at J, with 20 bases in the middle. CDR3 length: 15 amino acids. CDR3 in amino acids: CASMEGMSRAETQYF. CDR3 coding DNA: TGTGCCAGCATGGAGGGGATGAGCAGAGCTGAGACCCAGTACTTC.

The V and J genes are TRBV12-3 or TRBV12-4 and TRBJ2-7; 7 nucleotides agree with TRBD2. CDR3 length equals 17 residues. The V and J ends lost 5 bases and 5 bases, in that order; junction bases with no gene match: 18. CDR3 sequence reads: CASSIGSSGRAIDEQYF. In nucleotides, the CDR3 is TGTGCCAGCAGTATTGGGTCTAGTGGGAGGGCCATCGACGAGCAGTACTTC.

This clonotype was detected ten times or more. The chain joins TRBV4-2 to TRBJ1-6; possible D gene TRBD1, 6 bases. The CDR3 runs 16 residues. The V gene lost 0 bases and the J gene lost 7 bases, with 13 bases spanning the gap. CDR1 LGHNA and CDR2 YNFKEQ come from the germline V gene. CDR3 in amino acids: CASSQDPGHGNSPLHF. The DNA for the CDR3 is TGTGCCAGCAGCCAAGACCCGGGACACGGGAATTCACCCCTCCACTTT.

This clonotype came up many times. This chain uses TRBV6-1 with TRBJ2-1, with no clear D. V lost 0 bases to trimming and J lost 12 bases, with 12 bases between them. CDR1 is MNHNS and CDR2 is SASEGT in the germline V gene. The CDR3 has 13 amino acids. The chain's CDR3 is CASSEARYRVQFF. DNA of the CDR3: TGTGCCAGCAGTGAAGCCCGTTATAGGGTGCAGTTCTTC.

Worth noting for this clonotype: One end of the junction varies from germline; a read error may be responsible. The chain has TRBV11-2 and TRBJ2-1, with 8 bases fitting TRBD2. Germline V gene sequence: CDR1 SGHAT, CDR2 FQNNGV. This CDR3 contains 14 residues. The CDR3 region has the DNA TGTGCCAGCAGACGTGGACTAGCCCACAATAAGCAGTTCTTC. Protein product: CASRRGLAHNKQFF.

This clonotype came up many times. The chain joins TRBV5-1 to TRBJ1-1, with 8 bases identical to TRBD1. The CDR3 runs 14 residues. Germline CDR1 SGHRS, CDR2 YFSETQ. V shed 5 bases, J shed 6 bases, and the junction held 9 bases outside the gene matches. CDR3 sequence reads: CASRPDRARSEAFF. The CDR3 nucleotides are TGCGCCAGCAGACCGGACAGGGCCCGGTCTGAAGCTTTCTTT.

This clonotype was counted at least ten times. The V call is TRBV14, the J call TRBJ1-1, with TRBD1 matching over 12 bases. In germline, CDR1 is SGHDN, CDR2 FVKESK. This CDR3 spans 18 amino acids. V dropped 1 base and J dropped 1; count of bases not matched to a gene: 7. The CDR3 coding sequence is TGTGCCAGCAGCCAAGGCGGCGGGACAGGGGGCCCGAACACTGAAGCTTTCTTT. This translates into CASSQGGGTGGPNTEAFF.

This sequence joins TRBV6-5 and TRBJ2-7, with D possibly matching TRBD1 (5 bases). Germline lookup yields CDR1 MNHEY and CDR2 SVGAGI. CDR3 length: 13 amino acids. V lost 10 bases, J lost 2 bases, and 15 bases lay in between. CDR3 loop: CATGRTITYEQYF. DNA for the CDR3: TGTGCCACAGGAAGGACAATCACCTACGAGCAGTACTTC.

This clonotype came up many times. The gene calls are TRBV6-6 and TRBJ1-5; 9 positions agree with TRBD1. V trimming: 7 bases; J trimming: 3 bases; junction bases outside the gene matches: 10. The CDR3 is 16 residues long. Germline assignment: CDR1 MNHNY and CDR2 SVGAGI (reference sequence). The CDR3 loop is CASTPGQGDANQPQHF. DNA of the CDR3: TGTGCCAGCACACCGGGACAGGGAGACGCCAATCAGCCCCAGCATTTT.

This clonotype came up a few times. The chain joins TRBV19 to TRBJ1-1; a possible D gene is TRBD1 (6 bases). The CDR3 has 18 residues. V dropped 1 base and J dropped 0 bases, with 18 bases sitting between them. Germline V CDR1 and CDR2: LNHDA, SQIVND (reference sequence). DNA of the CDR3: TGTGCCAGTAGTATAGGCTCCGCCAGGGGATTTTTGAACACTGAAGCTTTCTTT. This sequence encodes CASSIGSARGFLNTEAFF. Together with reference TRBV19 and TRBJ1-1, the CDR3 gives the full variable domain: DGGITQSPKYLFRKEGQNVTLSCEQNLNHDAMYWYRQDPGQGLRLIYYSQIVNDFQKGDIAEGYSVSREKKESFPLTVTSAQKNPTAFYLCASSIGSARGFLNTEAFFGQGTRLTVV.

This clonotype occurred many times. The chain recombines TRBV5-1 with TRBJ2-7; D may be TRBD2 (6 bases). The germline V gene encodes CDR1 SGHRS and CDR2 YFSETQ. The CDR3 extends over 15 amino acids. The germline V and J ends were trimmed by 0 bases and 2 bases, with 12 bases remaining between them. The DNA for the CDR3 is TGCGCCAGCAGCTTGGCCTTGGGAGGTACCTACGAGCAGTACTTC. It specifies CASSLALGGTYEQYF.

Comment on this clonotype: The missing conserved phenylalanine or tryptophan at the end of this CDR3 makes a read error likely. V usage is TRBV5-4 and J usage is TRBJ2-7, with TRBD1 matching 7 bases. The CDR3 is 14 amino acids. Germline CDR1 reads SGHNT; CDR2 reads YYREEE (reference sequence). CDR3 sequence: CTSSTGTVPYEQYL. As DNA, the CDR3 is TGTACCAGCAGCACCGGGACAGTCCCCTACGAGCAGTACTTA.

Turning to this clonotype: The germline gene is not matched at one end of the junction; a read error may be the cause. The rearrangement links TRBV12-3 or TRBV12-4 to TRBJ1-4, with TRBD1 matching 8 bases. The CDR3 loop spans 15 amino acids. The CDR3 sequence: CAGSFRQGQYEKLFF. CDR3 nucleotide sequence: TGTGCCGGCAGTTTCCGACAGGGGCAGTACGAAAAACTGTTTTTT.

This sequence joins TRBV6-5 and TRBJ2-7; no clear D. Germline V gives CDR1 MNHEY, CDR2 SVGAGI. The CDR3 spans 14 residues. V dropped 8 bases and J dropped 0 bases, with 14 bases sitting between them. This chain's CDR3 is CASATTPTSYEQYF. CDR3 in DNA: TGTGCCAGCGCTACCACTCCCACCTCCTACGAGCAGTACTTC.

In the case of this clonotype: A much larger clone differs from this one at a single base, so this may be a read error. This rearrangement joins TRBV30 to TRBJ2-1; 10 bases align to TRBD2. Germline V gives CDR1 GTSNPN, CDR2 SVGIG (reference sequence). The CDR3 extends over 14 amino acids. Here the CDR3 reads CTWRSGRVINEQFF. The CDR3 region has the DNA TGTACCTGGAGAAGCGGGAGGGTTATCAATGAGCAGTTCTTC.

To note about this clonotype: The junction shows a germline mismatch at one end, possibly a read error. CDR3 sequence: CANSFGTGFGEAFF. The CDR3 nucleotides are TGTGCCAACAGCTTCGGGACAGGGTTTGGTGAAGCTTTCTTT. The gene calls are TRBV11-2 and TRBJ1-1; TRBD1 matches at 9 bases. Germline CDR1 SGHAT, CDR2 FQNNGV. The CDR3 has 14 amino acids.

A word on this clonotype: One end of the junction does not line up with germline, which may come from a read error. The chain is built from TRBV11-2 and TRBJ1-2; D is ambiguous. This CDR3 contains 16 residues. The germline CDR1 and CDR2 sequences are SGHAT and FQNNGV. CDR3 loop: CASSLENKPTRYGCPF. The DNA for the CDR3 is TGTGCCAGCAGCTTAGAAAACAAGCCCACGCGATATGGCTGCCCCTTC.

Of note for this clonotype: This likely comes from a read error, as the CDR3 has no conserved phenylalanine or tryptophan at its end. CDR3 in DNA: TGCGCCAGCAGCCGGGGACTAGCGGGAATACAAGAGACCCAGTACTCC. The encoded protein is CASSRGLAGIQETQYS. The chain is built from TRBV5-1 and TRBJ2-5; TRBD2 matches at 13 bases. Germline lookup yields CDR1 SGHRS and CDR2 YFSETQ. With V trimmed by 4 bases and J by 2 bases, 5 bases remained unmatched. The CDR3 length is 16 residues.

On this clonotype: A read error may account for a junction end that differs from germline. The gene calls are TRBV11-2 and TRBJ1-2; possibly TRBD1 for D (5 bases). Germline V lookup: CDR1 SGHAT, CDR2 FQNNGV. The CDR3 has 13 amino acids. The CDR3 reads CASGSGTEHGFTF. The DNA for the CDR3 is TGTGCCAGCGGTTCCGGGACGGAACATGGCTTCACCTTC.

This clonotype appeared a single time. Mismatch with germline at one junction end may stem from a read error. The chain links TRBV11-2 to TRBJ2-1; D not certain. The CDR3 is made up of 16 amino acids. Germline values: CDR1 SGHAT, CDR2 FQNNGV. The CDR3 is CDSSPSRPTFYNEQFF. CDR3 in DNA: TGTGACAGCAGCCCCAGTAGGCCAACCTTTTACAATGAGCAGTTTTTC.

Details on this clonotype: Being one base from a much bigger clone, this may be a read error. The chain couples TRBV28 to TRBJ1-4; D remains unclear. Germline CDR1 MDHEN, CDR2 SYDVKM. The CDR3 runs 14 residues. In nucleotides, the CDR3 is TGTGCCAGCAATAGTTTTGCAACTAATGGAAAACTGTTTTTT. It encodes CASNSFATNGKLFF.

This clonotype appeared many times. The chain carries TRBV5-4 and TRBJ2-3, with D perhaps TRBD2 (5 bases). CDR1 and CDR2 (germline): SGHNT, YYREEE (reference sequence). V was cut by 1 base and J by 1 base, with 10 bases left in between. The CDR3 has 15 residues. Here the CDR3 reads CASSLLGSGTDTQYF. The CDR3, as DNA: TGTGCCAGCAGCTTGTTGGGTAGCGGCACAGATACGCAGTATTTT. The whole variable domain, filled in from reference TRBV5-4 and TRBJ2-3, reads ETGVTQSPTHLIKTRGQQVTLRCSSQSGHNTVSWYQQALGQGPQFIFQYYREEENGRGNFPPRFSGLQFPNYSSELNVNALELDDSALYLCASSLLGSGTDTQYFGPGTRLTVL.

A note on this clonotype: At one of its ends the junction is not consistent with the germline gene, which may arise from a read error. The J gene is TRBJ2-7, the V gene TRBV12-3 or TRBV12-4, with D unclear. This CDR3 has 12 residues. DNA for the CDR3: TGTGTCAGCAGTGGGTCCTCCCGCGAGCAGTGCTTC. This codes for CVSSGSSREQCF.

This clonotype showed up many times. The J gene is TRBJ1-1, the V gene TRBV4-1, with 7 bases matching TRBD1. This CDR3 is built from 14 residues. Germline V gene data show CDR1 as MGHRA and CDR2 as YSYEKL. V lost 6 bases and J lost 1; bases outside the gene matches: 5. CDR3 sequence reads: CASSTTGQNTEAFF. Here the CDR3 DNA reads TGCGCCAGCAGTACGACAGGGCAGAACACTGAAGCTTTCTTT.

Regarding this clonotype: This may arise from a read error, as a much more abundant clone is one base away. The chain carries TRBV6-4 and TRBJ2-1; TRBD2 is a possible D gene (6 bases). The CDR3 has 13 residues. The germline V gene encodes CDR1 MRHNA and CDR2 SNTAGT. CDR3 DNA: TGTGCCAGCAGTGACTTAGAAATAGGAGGGCTGCTTTTC. Its protein is CASSDLEIGGLLF.

This chain links TRBV19 with TRBJ1-2; D gene ambiguous. Germline loops: CDR1 LNHDA, CDR2 SQIVND (reference sequence). The CDR3 is 12 residues long. V was pared by 5 bases and J by 4 bases, with 8 bases between. CDR3 sequence (DNA): TGTGCCAGTAGTCCGGGATGCTATGGCTACACCTTC. Translation: CASSPGCYGYTF.

The CDR3 DNA follows: TGCAGCGTTGATGGATATCGAGCCCACGAAGGGCAGTTCTTC. Amino acid sequence: CSVDGYRAHEGQFF. The genes are TRBV29-1 and TRBJ2-1; D gene unclear. Germline CDR1 is SQVTM and CDR2 is ANQGSEA. Trimming removed 3 bases at V and 12 bases at J, with 21 bases between. The CDR3 is made up of 14 amino acids.